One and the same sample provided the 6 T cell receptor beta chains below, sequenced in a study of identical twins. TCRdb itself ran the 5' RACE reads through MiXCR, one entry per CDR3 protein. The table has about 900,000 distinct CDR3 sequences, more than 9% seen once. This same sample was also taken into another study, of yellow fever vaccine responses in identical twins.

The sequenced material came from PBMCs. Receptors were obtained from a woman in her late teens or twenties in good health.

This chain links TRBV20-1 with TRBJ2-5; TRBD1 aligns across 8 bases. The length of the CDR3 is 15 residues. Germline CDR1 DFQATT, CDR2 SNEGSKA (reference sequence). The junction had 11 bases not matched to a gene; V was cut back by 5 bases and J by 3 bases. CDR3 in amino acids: CSALDRAGPKETQYF. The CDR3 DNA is TGCAGTGCTTTGGACAGGGCCGGGCCAAAAGAGACCCAGTACTTC.

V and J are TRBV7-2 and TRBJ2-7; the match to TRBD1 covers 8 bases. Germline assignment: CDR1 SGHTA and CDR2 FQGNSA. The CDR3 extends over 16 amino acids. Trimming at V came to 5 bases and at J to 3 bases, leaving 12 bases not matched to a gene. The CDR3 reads CASSQGWTGRIYEQYF. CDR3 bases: TGTGCCAGCAGCCAGGGGTGGACAGGGCGTATCTACGAGCAGTACTTC.

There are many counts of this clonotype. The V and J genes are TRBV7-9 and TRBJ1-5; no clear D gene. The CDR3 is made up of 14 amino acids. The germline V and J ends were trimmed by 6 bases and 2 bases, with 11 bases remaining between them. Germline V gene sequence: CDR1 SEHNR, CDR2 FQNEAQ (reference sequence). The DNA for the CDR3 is TGTGCCAGCAGTCGATCCGGGGGCAATCAGCCCCAGCATTTT. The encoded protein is CASSRSGGNQPQHF.

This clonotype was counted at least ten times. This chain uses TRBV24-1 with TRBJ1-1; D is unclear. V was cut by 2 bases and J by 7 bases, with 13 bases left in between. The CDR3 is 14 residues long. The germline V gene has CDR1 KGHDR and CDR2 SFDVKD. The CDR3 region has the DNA TGTGCCACCAGTGATTCTGGCGCGAGCCTTGAAGCTTTCTTT. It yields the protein CATSDSGASLEAFF.

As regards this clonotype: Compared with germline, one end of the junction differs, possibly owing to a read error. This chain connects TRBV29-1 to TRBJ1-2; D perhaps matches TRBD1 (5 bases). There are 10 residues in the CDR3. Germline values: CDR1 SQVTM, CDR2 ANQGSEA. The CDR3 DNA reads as TGCAGCGTTTTGTACAGGTCGCTATTCTTC. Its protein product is CSVLYRSLFF.

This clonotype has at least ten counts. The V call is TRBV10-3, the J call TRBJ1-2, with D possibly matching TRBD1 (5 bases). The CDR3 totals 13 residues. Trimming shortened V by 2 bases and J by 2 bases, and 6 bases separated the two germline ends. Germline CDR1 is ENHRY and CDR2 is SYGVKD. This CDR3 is CAISETGNYGYTF. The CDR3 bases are TGTGCCATCAGTGAGACAGGAAACTATGGCTACACCTTC.